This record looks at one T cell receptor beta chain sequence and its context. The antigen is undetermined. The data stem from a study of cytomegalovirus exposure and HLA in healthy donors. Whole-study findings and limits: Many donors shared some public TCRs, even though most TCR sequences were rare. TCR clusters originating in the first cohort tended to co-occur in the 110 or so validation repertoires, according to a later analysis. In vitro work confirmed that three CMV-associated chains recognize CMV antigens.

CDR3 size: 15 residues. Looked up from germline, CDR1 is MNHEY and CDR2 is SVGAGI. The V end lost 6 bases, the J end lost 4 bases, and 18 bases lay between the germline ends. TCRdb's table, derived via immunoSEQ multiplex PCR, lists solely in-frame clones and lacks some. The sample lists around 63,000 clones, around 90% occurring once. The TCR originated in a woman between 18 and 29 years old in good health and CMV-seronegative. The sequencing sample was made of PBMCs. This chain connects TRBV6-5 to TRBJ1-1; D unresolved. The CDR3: CASSLRVGRGTEAFF. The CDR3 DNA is TGTGCCAGCAGCCTCCGTGTCGGGCGGGGCACTGAAGCTTTCTTT.